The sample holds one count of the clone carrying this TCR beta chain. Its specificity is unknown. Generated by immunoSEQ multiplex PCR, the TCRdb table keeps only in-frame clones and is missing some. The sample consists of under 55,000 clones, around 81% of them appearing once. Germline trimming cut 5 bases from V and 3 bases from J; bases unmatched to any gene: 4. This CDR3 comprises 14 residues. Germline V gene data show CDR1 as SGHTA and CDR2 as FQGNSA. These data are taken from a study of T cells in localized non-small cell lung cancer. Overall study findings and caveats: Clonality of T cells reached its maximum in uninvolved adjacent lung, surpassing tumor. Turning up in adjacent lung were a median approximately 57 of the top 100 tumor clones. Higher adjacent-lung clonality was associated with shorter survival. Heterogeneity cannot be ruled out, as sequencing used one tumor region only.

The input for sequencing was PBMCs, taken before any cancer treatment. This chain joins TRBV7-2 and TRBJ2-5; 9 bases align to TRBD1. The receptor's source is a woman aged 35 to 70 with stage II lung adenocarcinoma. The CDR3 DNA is TGTGCCAGCAGCCCCCGGACAGGGGAAGAGACCCAGTACTTC. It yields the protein CASSPRTGEETQYF.